This TCR beta chain emerged from a study of T cell repertoires in cytomegalovirus infection. Overall study findings and caveats: CMV-specific TCR beta clonotypes restricted by HLA-C dominated the ex vivo response.

On this clonotype itself: Its target is not known.

MiXCR was run by TCRdb on the reads, yielding one entry per CDR3 protein. The sample lists 200,000 to 250,000 distinct CDR3 sequences; about 38% were seen once. Germline CDR1 and CDR2: MNHEY and SVGAGI. Losses at the gene ends were 0 bases for V and 5 bases for J; bases not matched to a gene: 7. There are 17 residues in the CDR3. The origin of this receptor is a human donor in good health (CMV status not recorded). Some clones in this sample may be carry-over from other donors' samples. The sample consisted of CD8+ T cells from cultured PBMCs, taken from culture after CMV antigen stimulation. The V call is TRBV6-5, the J call TRBJ2-1, with TRBD2 matching 10 bases. Written as DNA, the CDR3 is TGTGCCAGCAGTTACTCGAAGGCTAGCGGGAGTCACAATGAGCAGTTCTTC. Its protein product is CASSYSKASGSHNEQFF.